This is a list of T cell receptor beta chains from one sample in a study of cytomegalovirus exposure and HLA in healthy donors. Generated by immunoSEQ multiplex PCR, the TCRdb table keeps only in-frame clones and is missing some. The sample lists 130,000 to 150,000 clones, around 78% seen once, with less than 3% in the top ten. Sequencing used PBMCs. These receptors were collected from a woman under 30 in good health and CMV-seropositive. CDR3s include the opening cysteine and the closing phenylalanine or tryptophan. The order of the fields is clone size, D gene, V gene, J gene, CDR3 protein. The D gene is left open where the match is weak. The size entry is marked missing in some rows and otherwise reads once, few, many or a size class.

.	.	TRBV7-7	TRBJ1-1	CASSSLFPGVNTEAFF
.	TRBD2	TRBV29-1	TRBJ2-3	CSGGLAGITDTQYF
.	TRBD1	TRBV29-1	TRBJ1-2	CSVGRTGGYYGYTF
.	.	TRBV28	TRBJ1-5	CASSLYSGANQPQHF
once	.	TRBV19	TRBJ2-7	CASSSAGRGYEQYF
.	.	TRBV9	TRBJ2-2	CASSVEPGRGRRTGELFF
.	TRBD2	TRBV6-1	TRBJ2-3	CASSFTGRTTDTQYF
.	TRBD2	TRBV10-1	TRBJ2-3	CASSGTSGGAGDTQYF
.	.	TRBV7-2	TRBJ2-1	CASSARSSYNEQFF
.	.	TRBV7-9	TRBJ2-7	CASSRTAALRYEQYF
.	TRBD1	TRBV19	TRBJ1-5	CASNTGTGGNQPQHF
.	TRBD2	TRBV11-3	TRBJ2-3	CASSLGGGVDTQYF
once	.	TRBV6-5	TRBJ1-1	CASTHGDPFNTEAFF
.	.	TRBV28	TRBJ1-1	CATEPGGPITEAFF
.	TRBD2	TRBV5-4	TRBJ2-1	CASSPMAALAGYEQFF
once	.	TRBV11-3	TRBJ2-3	CASSFHEEASSTDTQYF
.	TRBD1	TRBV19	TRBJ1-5	CASSTGTGGYSNQPQHF
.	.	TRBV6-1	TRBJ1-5	CASKGGSKNQPQHF
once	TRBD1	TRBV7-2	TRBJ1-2	CASSFPGQGATGYTF
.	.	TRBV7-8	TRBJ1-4	CASSLFRGFGEKLFF
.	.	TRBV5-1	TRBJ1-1	CASSLVPGLLGTEAFF
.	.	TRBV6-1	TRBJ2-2	CAVDRAGELFF
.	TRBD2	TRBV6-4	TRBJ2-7	CASRTAGLAGGGPVQQYF
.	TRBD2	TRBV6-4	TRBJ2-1	CASSASGDASSYNEQFF
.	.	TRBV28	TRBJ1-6	CASSPRSISLHF
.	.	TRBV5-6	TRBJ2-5	CASRHYRVRETQYF
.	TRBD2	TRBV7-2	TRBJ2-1	CASTRTLAGGSEQFF
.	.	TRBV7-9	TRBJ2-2	CASSPHFGGARAGELFF
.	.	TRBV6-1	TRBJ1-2	CATRRAGSNGYTF
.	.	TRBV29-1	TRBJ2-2	CSGLSGNTGELFF
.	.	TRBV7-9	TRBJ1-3	CASSLIGESGNTIYF
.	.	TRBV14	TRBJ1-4	CASSQVGVGPNANEKLFF
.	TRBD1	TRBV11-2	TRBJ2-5	CASSFPLGQGGRTQYF
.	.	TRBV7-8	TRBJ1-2	CASSLAQRAGDGYTF
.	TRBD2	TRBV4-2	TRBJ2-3	CASSQELAGGNTDTQYF
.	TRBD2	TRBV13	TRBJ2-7	CASSLGNSGAPYEQYF
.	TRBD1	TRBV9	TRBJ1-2	CASSVAGGTGAYGYTF
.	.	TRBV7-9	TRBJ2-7	CASSLSRDEQYF
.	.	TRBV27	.	CASSLWAPTGTTYEQYF
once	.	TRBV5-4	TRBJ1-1	CASSFRGNTEAFF
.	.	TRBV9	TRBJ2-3	CASSVTMVRVTDTQYF
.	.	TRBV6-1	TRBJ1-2	CASSPQGPAGGYTF
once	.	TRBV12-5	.	CASGFPDSPYEQYF
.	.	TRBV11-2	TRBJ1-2	CASSLVVGRDANNYGYTF
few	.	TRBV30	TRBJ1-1	CAWNIGQEAFF
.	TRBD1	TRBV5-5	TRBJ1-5	CASSFSGTGEQPQHF
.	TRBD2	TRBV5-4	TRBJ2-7	CASSLDPQRGAYEQYF
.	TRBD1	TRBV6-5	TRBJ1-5	CASSRQGANQPQHF
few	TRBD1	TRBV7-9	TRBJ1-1	CSSSRERTGTVTATF
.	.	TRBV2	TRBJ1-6	CASSEGGRVNSPLHF
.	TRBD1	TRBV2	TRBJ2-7	CASILQGDEQYF
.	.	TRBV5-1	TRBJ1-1	CASSLNPQVNTEAFF
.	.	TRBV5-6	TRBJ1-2	CASSLNRWGNYGYTF
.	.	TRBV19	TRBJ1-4	CASSIGGGPGEKLFF
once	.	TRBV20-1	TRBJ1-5	CSARSAVEWHF
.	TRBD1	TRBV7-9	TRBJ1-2	CASIYSGSAGGGYTF
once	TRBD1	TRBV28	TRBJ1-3	CASSFRGGQGGNTIYF
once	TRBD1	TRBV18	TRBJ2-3	CASSPQLSDRESTDTQYF
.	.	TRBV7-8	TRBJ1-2	CASSLAVGGSYGYTF